The 18 T cell receptor beta chains given below trace back to one sample, sequenced in a study of T cells in Graves' hyperthyroidism and ophthalmopathy (dated by TCRdb to the late 2010s). The library was obtained by multiplex PCR. Instrument used: Illumina HiSeq 2000. TCR beta CDR3 regions were amplified from RNA transcripts. The first round of RT-PCR for the TCR CDR3 was performed with the HTBI primer set and the Qiagen OneStep RT-PCR kit. Starting from the raw public reads, TCRdb applied fastp trimming at Q25, assembled clones with MiXCR and retained in-frame beta chains. Merged by CDR3 protein, the rows form single entries marked with the most common genes and DNA. The sample includes about 360,000 distinct CDR3 sequences, with around 13% observed a single time. The ten biggest clones cover 9.2% of the sample. What was sequenced was blood. The source is a woman between 18 and 29 years old with Graves' hyperthyroidism.

This clonotype was observed many times. J is TRBJ1-1 and V is TRBV6-2 or TRBV6-3, with TRBD1 matching 7 bases. The V and J ends lost 6 bases and 6 bases, in that order; junction bases with no gene match: 16. Germline V lookup: CDR1 MNHEY, CDR2 SVGEGT. The CDR3 length is 16 residues. The CDR3 protein is CASRWALTGNPPEAFF. As DNA, the CDR3 is TGTGCCAGCAGGTGGGCACTGACAGGGAATCCCCCTGAAGCTTTCTTT.

At least ten counts were recorded for this clonotype. The chain links TRBV2 to TRBJ2-5; the match to TRBD2 covers 7 bases. This CDR3 comprises 22 residues. Unmatched junction bases numbered 29, after V lost 4 bases and J lost 3 bases. Germline V gene data show CDR1 as SNHLY and CDR2 as FYNNEI. The CDR3 protein is CASSAGGLKLRTGPEGEETQYF. CDR3 coding DNA: TGTGCCAGCAGTGCTGGGGGACTAAAGTTAAGAACCGGACCGGAAGGAGAAGAGACCCAGTACTTC. The entire variable domain, with the rest obtained from reference TRBV2 and TRBJ2-5, is as follows: EPEVTQTPSHQVTQMGQEVILRCVPISNHLYFYWYRQILGQKVEFLVSFYNNEISEKSEIFDDQFSVERPDGSNFTLKIRSTKLEDSAMYFCASSAGGLKLRTGPEGEETQYFGPGTRLLVL.

CDR3 DNA: TGTGCCAGCAGTTTCTCGGCGCCGGGGTACACTGAAGCTTTCTTT. It codes for CASSFSAPGYTEAFF. This rearrangement joins TRBV6-2 or TRBV6-3 to TRBJ1-1; D remains ambiguous. The V end lost 4 bases, the J end lost 3 bases, and 15 bases lay between the germline ends. CDR3 length equals 15 residues. CDR1 and CDR2 (germline): MNHEY, SVGEGT.

This clonotype has just a few counts. The chain has TRBV6-2 or TRBV6-3 and TRBJ1-2, with D tentatively TRBD1 (5 bases). Trimming removed 7 bases from V and 8 bases from J, with 17 bases in between. The CDR3 runs 13 residues. The germline V gene has CDR1 MNHEY and CDR2 SVGEGT. The CDR3 reads CASIAVGAGGYTF. The CDR3 DNA reads TGTGCCAGCATAGCTGTTGGGGCTGGGGGCTACACCTTC.

This clonotype was counted only a few times. The chain carries TRBV4-3 and TRBJ2-1; D uncertain. The better agreement between TRBJ2-7 and the DNA end casts doubt on the J call. The CDR3 sequence is 14 residues long. The germline gives CDR1 LGHNA, CDR2 YSLEER. The CDR3 DNA reads as TGCGCCAGCAGCCAAGGGTTGATCGGCAATGAGCAGTACTTC. It encodes CASSQGLIGNEQYF.

The table lists this clonotype with a count of one. The chain joins TRBV27 to TRBJ2-1; 7 nucleotides align to TRBD2. Germline CDR1 is MNHEY and CDR2 is SMNVEV (reference sequence). V was pared by 7 bases and J by 4 bases, with 10 bases of the junction left unmatched. The CDR3 totals 15 residues. The CDR3 loop is CASKMAAGEYNEQFF. The CDR3 region has the DNA TGTGCCAGCAAAATGGCGGCGGGAGAGTACAATGAGCAGTTCTTC.

This clonotype was seen ten or more times. J is TRBJ2-1 and V is TRBV7-8; 14 bases match TRBD2. The V segment lost 2 bases and the J segment 3 bases; nucleotides outside the gene matches: 6. The CDR3 length is 18 residues. Germline V lookup: CDR1 SGHVS, CDR2 FQNEAQ. In DNA form, the CDR3 reads TGTGCCAGCAGCTTATCGGGGACTAGCGGGAGTGGCTACAATGAGCAGTTCTTC. This gives the protein CASSLSGTSGSGYNEQFF.

Details on this clonotype: The CDR3 end shows no conserved phenylalanine or tryptophan, and so a read error is likely. The chain combines TRBV20-1 with TRBJ1-1; D remains unclear. The CDR3 has 13 amino acids. Trimming took off 1 base at V and 1 base at J, with 7 bases between the two ends. CDR1 and CDR2 (germline): DFQATT, SNEGSKA (reference sequence). The CDR3 DNA follows: TGCAGTGCTAGAGCGGTCGGGAACACTGAAGCTTTCCTT. It translates to CSARAVGNTEAFL.

This clonotype was observed at least ten times. V and J are TRBV15 and TRBJ2-3; TRBD2 matches at 8 bases. The CDR3 runs 15 residues. The germline V gene encodes CDR1 LNHNV and CDR2 YYDKDF (reference sequence). J was trimmed by 3 bases and V by 3 bases; bases with no gene match: 5. In DNA, the CDR3 is TGTGCCACCAGCAGCGGGAGCGGGAGAACAGATACGCAGTATTTT. Residues: CATSSGSGRTDTQYF.

This clonotype occurred many times. The V call is TRBV11-2, the J call TRBJ2-7, with TRBD2 matching over 10 bases. Germline values: CDR1 SGHAT, CDR2 FQNNGV. J gave up 6 bases and V 3 bases, and 5 bases lay outside the gene matches. The CDR3 extends over 14 amino acids. In DNA, the CDR3 is TGTGCCAGCAGCTTCTTGCAGCGGGGGGGCGAGCAGTACTTC. Its translation: CASSFLQRGGEQYF.

Note on this clonotype: Just one base apart from a much larger clone, this may be a read error. V usage is TRBV6-2 or TRBV6-3 and J usage is TRBJ2-7; no clear D. V shed 7 bases and J shed 0 bases, with 10 bases lying between them. This CDR3 is 13 amino acids long. Germline CDR1 MNHEY, CDR2 SVGEGT. CDR3 sequence reads: CASTPGASYEQYF. The CDR3 coding sequence is TGTGCCAGCACCCCAGGCGCCTCCTACGAGCAGTACTTC.

Many counts were recorded for this clonotype. This rearrangement joins TRBV28 to TRBJ2-7, with D possibly being TRBD2 (6 bases). Trimming pared 5 bases from V and 4 bases from J, leaving 24 bases between. Germline assignment: CDR1 MDHEN and CDR2 SYDVKM. The CDR3 covers 17 residues. As DNA, the CDR3 is TGTGCCAGCAGTAGGGCGCGGTACGGGGACTCACAATACGAGCAGTACTTC. The encoded protein is CASSRARYGDSQYEQYF.

This clonotype was seen a handful of times. The chain uses TRBV9 and TRBJ2-7, with 10 bases that match TRBD1. The CDR3 covers 15 residues. Germline V lookup: CDR1 SGDLS, CDR2 YYNGEE. The trim removed 0 bases at V and 2 bases at J, leaving 2 bases unmatched. The CDR3 DNA reads as TGTGCCAGCAGCGTAGAGGGGACAGGGGCCTACGAGCAGTACTTC. It specifies CASSVEGTGAYEQYF.

The table lists this clonotype with many counts. The chain has TRBV28 and TRBJ2-3; 10 bases are shared with TRBD1. Germline CDR1 and CDR2: MDHEN and SYDVKM. With 3 bases clipped from V and 4 bases from J, the junction kept 7 bases outside the gene matches. The CDR3 consists of 16 residues. CDR3 nucleotides: TGTGCCAGCAGTTTCAGGACAGGGGGAGGTGCAGATACGCAGTATTTT. Protein: CASSFRTGGGADTQYF.

V is TRBV10-3 and J is TRBJ1-1; D is perhaps TRBD1 (6 bases). The CDR3 is made up of 14 amino acids. Trimming pared 6 bases from V and 0 bases from J, leaving 11 bases between. In germline, CDR1 is ENHRY, CDR2 SYGVKD. CDR3 coding DNA: TGTGCCATCAGGGAGGGGGTTATGAACACTGAAGCTTTCTTT. It is translated as CAIREGVMNTEAFF.

This clonotype appeared a few times. Relative to the germline gene, one junction end is altered; a read error may explain this. This sequence joins TRBV7-3 and TRBJ2-2; D is possibly TRBD1 or TRBD2 (5 bases each). CDR3 length: 15 amino acids. Germline V gene data show CDR1 as SGHTA and CDR2 as FQGTGA. In DNA, the CDR3 is TGTGCCAGCAGCTTACGACAGTCTAACACCGGGAAGCTGTTTTTT. This gives the protein CASSLRQSNTGKLFF.

Of note for this clonotype: This may be a read error, as it is one base from a much larger clone. The CDR3 protein is CAGSVGLTREQFF. The CDR3 DNA sequence: TGTGCCGGCAGCGTAGGCCTAACTCGGGAGCAGTTCTTC. The chain recombines TRBV9 with TRBJ2-1; D unresolved. The germline CDR1 and CDR2 sequences are SGDLS and YYNGEE. The CDR3 runs to 13 residues.

The genes are TRBV7-2 and TRBJ1-1, with 12 bases lining up with TRBD1. CDR3 length: 15 residues. Unmatched junction bases numbered 5, after V lost 4 bases and J lost 5 bases. Germline values: CDR1 SGHTA, CDR2 FQGNSA. The CDR3 DNA sequence: TGTGCCAGCAGCTACCCGGGACAGGGGGCGACTGAAGCTTTCTTT. This translates into CASSYPGQGATEAFF.